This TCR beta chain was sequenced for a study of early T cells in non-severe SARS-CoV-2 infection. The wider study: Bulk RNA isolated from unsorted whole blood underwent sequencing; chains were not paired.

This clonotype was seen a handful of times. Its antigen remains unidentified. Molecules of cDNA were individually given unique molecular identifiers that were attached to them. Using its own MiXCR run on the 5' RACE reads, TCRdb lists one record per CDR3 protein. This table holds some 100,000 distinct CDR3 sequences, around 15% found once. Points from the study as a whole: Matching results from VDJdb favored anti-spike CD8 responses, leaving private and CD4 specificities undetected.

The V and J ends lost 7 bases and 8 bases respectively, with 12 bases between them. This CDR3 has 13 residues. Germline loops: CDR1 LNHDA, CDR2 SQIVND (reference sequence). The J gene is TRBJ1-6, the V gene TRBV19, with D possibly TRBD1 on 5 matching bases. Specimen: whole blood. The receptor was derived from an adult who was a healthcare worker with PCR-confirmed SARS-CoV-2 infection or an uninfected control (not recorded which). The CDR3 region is CASTEEGHSPLHF. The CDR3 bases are TGTGCCAGTACCGAAGAGGGACATTCACCCCTCCACTTT.